Below, 13 T cell receptor beta chains from the same sample are listed, as sequenced in a study of blood T cell repertoires in COVID-19. Sequenced by immunoSEQ multiplex PCR; TCRdb stores in-frame clones only, minus some. This table has roughly 290,000 clones, roughly 90% appearing once. Sequencing input: PBMCs or T cells enriched from blood (not recorded which). The source of these receptors is a woman between 18 and 29 years old with acute COVID-19.

With regard to this clone: This sample includes further DNA sequences coding for the same CDR3. The chain joins TRBV2 to TRBJ1-1, with D perhaps TRBD1 (6 bases). Trimming cost V 6 bases and J 4 bases, with 9 bases left between them. This CDR3 spans 12 amino acids. Germline loops: CDR1 SNHLY, CDR2 FYNNEI. The CDR3 sequence: CASRRGGTEAFF. The CDR3 region has the DNA TGTGCCAGCAGAAGAGGGGGCACTGAAGCTTTCTTT.

Worth noting for this clone: The same CDR3 also results from other DNA sequences found in this sample. The chain is built from TRBV7-9 and TRBJ2-7, with 8 bases lining up with TRBD2. CDR3 length equals 14 residues. Germline loops: CDR1 SEHNR, CDR2 FQNEAQ (reference sequence). After removal of 3 bases from V and 2 bases from J, the junction contained 3 bases not matched to a gene. CDR3 sequence reads: CASSLAGGTYEQYF. The CDR3 DNA is TGTGCCAGCAGCTTGGCGGGAGGCACCTACGAGCAGTACTTC. Filled out from reference TRBV7-9 and TRBJ2-7, the complete variable domain reads DTGVSQNPRHKITKRGQNVTFRCDPISEHNRLYWYRQTLGQGPEFLTYFQNEAQLEKSRLLSDRFSAERPKGSFSTLEIQRTEQGDSAMYLCASSLAGGTYEQYFGPGTRLTVT.

This chain uses TRBV19 with TRBJ1-4; 7 nucleotides line up with TRBD1. CDR3 length equals 13 residues. V lost 4 bases, J lost 8 bases, and 4 bases stayed unmatched. Per germline, CDR1 LNHDA and CDR2 SQIVND (reference sequence). The CDR3 region has the DNA TGTGCCAGTAGTAGCGACAGGGTCGAAAAACTGTTTTTT. It codes for CASSSDRVEKLFF.

The V call is TRBV7-9, the J call TRBJ2-5; TRBD2 might be the D (5 bases). Germline V gene lookup returns CDR1 SEHNR and CDR2 FQNEAQ (reference sequence). The CDR3 runs to 14 residues. The V end lost 5 bases, the J end lost 4 bases, and 14 bases lay between the germline ends. CDR3: CASSKGEGRETQYF. The CDR3 DNA is TGTGCCAGCAGCAAGGGTGAGGGAAGAGAGACCCAGTACTTC.

This sequence joins TRBV24-1 and TRBJ2-1; tentatively, D is TRBD2 (5 bases). This CDR3 spans 14 amino acids. CDR1 KGHDR and CDR2 SFDVKD come from the germline V gene. Trimming cost V 3 bases and J 8 bases, with 13 bases left between them. In nucleotides, the CDR3 is TGTGCCACCAGTGATCGGGAAAGGGCCGATGAGCAGTTCTTC. It codes for CATSDRERADEQFF.

V gene TRBV21-1 combines with J gene TRBJ2-7; the table names TRBD2, a call not compared with the DNA. TRBV21-1 is a listed pseudogene. The CDR3 covers 16 residues. CDR3 nucleotide sequence: TGTGCCAGCAGCAATGGGGGACTAGCGGGATCCTACGAGCAGTACTTC. Its translation: CASSNGGLAGSYEQYF.

The genes are TRBV28 and TRBJ1-5, with D hard to call. CDR1 and CDR2 (germline): MDHEN, SYDVKM. This CDR3 spans 13 amino acids. V shed 6 bases and J shed 4 bases, with 10 bases lying between them. CDR3 sequence: CASSDKDNQPQHF. CDR3 DNA sequence: TGTGCCAGCAGCGACAAGGATAATCAGCCCCAGCATTTT.

The chain is built from TRBV5-1 and TRBJ2-5, with D tentatively TRBD2 (6 bases). Trimming pared 7 bases from V and 8 bases from J, leaving 24 bases between. The CDR3 totals 15 residues. Germline values: CDR1 SGHRS, CDR2 YFSETQ. In DNA form, the CDR3 reads TGCGCCAGCGAGCCGGGGGTCGGGGTCCATAGAACCCAGTACTTC. This translates into CASEPGVGVHRTQYF.

The chain employs TRBV9 and TRBJ2-3; 14 bases map to TRBD2. J lost 8 bases, V lost 0 bases, and 11 bases had no gene match. The germline gives CDR1 SGDLS, CDR2 YYNGEE. The CDR3 runs to 18 residues. In DNA form, the CDR3 reads TGTGCCAGCAGCGTAGATCCCTCGACTAGCGGGAGGGTTATTACGCAGTATTTT. Translation: CASSVDPSTSGRVITQYF.

The chain uses TRBV5-4 and TRBJ2-3; 7 bases line up with TRBD2. CDR1 is SGHNT and CDR2 is YYREEE in the germline V gene (reference sequence). The CDR3 consists of 19 residues. Germline trimming cut 4 bases from V and 0 bases from J; bases unmatched to any gene: 17. The CDR3 region is CASSRSVVAGTSSTDTQYF. Here the CDR3 DNA reads TGTGCCAGCAGCCGGTCGGTGGTAGCGGGCACTTCTAGCACAGATACGCAGTATTTT.

The chain combines TRBV2 with TRBJ2-1, with 13 bases fitting TRBD2. CDR3 length: 15 residues. V shed 6 bases, J shed 7 bases, and the junction held 6 bases outside the gene matches. Germline V gene data show CDR1 as SNHLY and CDR2 as FYNNEI. The chain's CDR3 is CASRKGLAGVNEQFF. Here the CDR3 DNA reads TGTGCCAGCAGGAAAGGACTAGCGGGGGTAAATGAGCAGTTCTTC. The full variable domain, completed using reference TRBV2 and TRBJ2-1, is EPEVTQTPSHQVTQMGQEVILRCVPISNHLYFYWYRQILGQKVEFLVSFYNNEISEKSEIFDDQFSVERPDGSNFTLKIRSTKLEDSAMYFCASRKGLAGVNEQFFGPGTRLTVL.

The chain uses TRBV6-5 and TRBJ1-1; D not certain. Per germline, CDR1 MNHEY and CDR2 SVGAGI. The CDR3 has 15 amino acids. The V gene lost 4 bases and the J gene lost 0 bases, with 12 bases spanning the gap. The CDR3 sequence is CASSFSHSLNTEAFF. CDR3 in DNA: TGTGCCAGCAGTTTTTCCCACAGCTTGAACACTGAAGCTTTCTTT.

The V call is TRBV5-1, the J call TRBJ2-5, with TRBD2 matching over 14 bases. The CDR3 loop spans 19 amino acids. Germline V gives CDR1 SGHRS, CDR2 YFSETQ. V was pared by 2 bases and J by 1 base, with 10 bases of the junction left unmatched. CDR3 DNA sequence: TGCGCCAGCAGCTTCCTCGCCGGGACTAGCGGGAGCATCCAAGAGACCCAGTACTTC. It is translated as CASSFLAGTSGSIQETQYF.